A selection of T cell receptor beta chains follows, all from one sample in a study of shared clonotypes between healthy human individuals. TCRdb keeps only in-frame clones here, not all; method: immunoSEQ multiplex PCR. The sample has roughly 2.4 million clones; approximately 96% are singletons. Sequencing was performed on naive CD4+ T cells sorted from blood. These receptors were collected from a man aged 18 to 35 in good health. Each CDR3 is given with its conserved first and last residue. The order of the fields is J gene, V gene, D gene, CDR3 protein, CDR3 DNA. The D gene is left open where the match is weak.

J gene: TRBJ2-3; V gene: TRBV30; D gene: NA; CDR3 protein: CAWSVSRVPVSTDTQYF; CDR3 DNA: TGTGCCTGGAGTGTAAGCAGAGTGCCTGTGAGCACAGATACGCAGTATTTT
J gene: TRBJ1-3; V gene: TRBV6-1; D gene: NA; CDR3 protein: CASKSEPGNTIYF; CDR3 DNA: TGTGCCAGCAAAAGTGAACCTGGAAACACCATATATTTT
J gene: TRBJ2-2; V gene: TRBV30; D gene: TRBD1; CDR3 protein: CAWTWDRENTGELFF; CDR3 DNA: TGTGCCTGGACTTGGGACAGAGAGAACACCGGGGAGCTGTTTTTT
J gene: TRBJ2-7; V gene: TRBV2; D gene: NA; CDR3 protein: CASSEVPYEQYF; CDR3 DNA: TGTGCCAGCAGTGAGGTCCCATACGAGCAGTACTTC
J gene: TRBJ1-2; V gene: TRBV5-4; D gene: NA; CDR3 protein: CASSLDRQAYDTF; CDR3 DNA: TGTGCCAGCAGCTTGGATAGACAGGCTTACGACACCTTC
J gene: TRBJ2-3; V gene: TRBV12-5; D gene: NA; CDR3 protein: CASGLDRSTDTQYF; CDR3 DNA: TGTGCTAGTGGTTTGGACAGATCCACAGATACGCAGTATTTT
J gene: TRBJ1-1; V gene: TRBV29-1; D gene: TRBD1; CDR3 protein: CSFRGVGTEAFF; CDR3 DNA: TGCAGCTTCAGGGGGGTTGGCACTGAAGCTTTCTTT
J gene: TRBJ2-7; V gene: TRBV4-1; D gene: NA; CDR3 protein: CASSRTGGPYEQYF; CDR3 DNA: TGCGCCAGCAGCCGTACAGGAGGGCCCTACGAGCAGTACTTC
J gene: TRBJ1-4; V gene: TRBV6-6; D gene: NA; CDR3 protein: CASTLGTANEKLFF; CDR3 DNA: TGTGCCAGCACCCTCGGGACGGCTAATGAAAAACTGTTTTTT
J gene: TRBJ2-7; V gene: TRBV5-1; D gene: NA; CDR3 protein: CASRKQGGFYEQYF; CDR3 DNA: TGCGCCAGCAGGAAACAGGGCGGGTTTTACGAGCAGTACTTC
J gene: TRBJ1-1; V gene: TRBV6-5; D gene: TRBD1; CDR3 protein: CASRNSAGGTEAFF; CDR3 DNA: TGTGCCAGCAGAAACTCCGCAGGGGGCACTGAAGCTTTCTTT
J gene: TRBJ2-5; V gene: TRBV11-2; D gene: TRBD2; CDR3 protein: CASSPGTSGQYQETQYF; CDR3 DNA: TGTGCCAGCAGCCCGGGGACTAGCGGGCAGTACCAAGAGACCCAGTACTTC